Listed here are 22 T cell receptor beta chains from one sample, sequenced in a study of spatial heterogeneity in lung cancer. As for time point: blood at routine non-recurrence follow-up after resection. From tumor, nontumor lung or frozen PBMC, whole RNA was taken unsorted for sequencing. TCRdb recomputed calls from the 5' RACE reads with MiXCR, one row per CDR3 protein. The table shows about 52,000 distinct CDR3 sequences, with 6% to 8.5% occurring only once. The sequencing used PBMCs, collected at follow-up. The receptors here all came from a female donor with early-stage non-small cell lung cancer.

This clonotype has just a few counts. The rearrangement uses TRBV5-1 and TRBJ2-7; D unresolved. V shed 0 bases and J shed 1 base, with 11 bases lying between them. This CDR3 has 15 residues. Germline CDR1 is SGHRS and CDR2 is YFSETQ. CDR3 in DNA: TGCGCCAGCAGCTTGGATTGGGCCGCTTCCTACGAGCAGTACTTC. This codes for CASSLDWAASYEQYF.

The rearrangement joins TRBV5-5 to TRBJ2-7; D is unresolved. This CDR3 contains 13 residues. Trimming removed 5 bases from V and 0 bases from J, with 9 bases in between. Germline lookup yields CDR1 SGHKS and CDR2 YYEKEE (reference sequence). Here the CDR3 reads CASRPLTSYEQYF. CDR3 DNA sequence: TGTGCCAGCAGGCCTCTTACCTCCTACGAGCAGTACTTC.

The table lists this clonotype with a few counts. The V gene is TRBV7-9, the J gene TRBJ1-4; D gene uncertain. Germline CDR1 and CDR2: SEHNR and FQNEAQ (reference sequence). Trimming removed 8 bases from V and 4 bases from J, with 14 bases in between. The CDR3 runs 14 residues. The CDR3 here is CASGQTANNEKLFF. CDR3 in DNA: TGTGCCAGCGGCCAAACAGCTAATAATGAAAAACTGTTTTTT.

This clonotype was counted at least ten times. V gene TRBV29-1 combines with J gene TRBJ2-1; TRBD2 agrees at 12 bases. After removal of 6 bases from V and 5 bases from J, the junction contained 5 bases not matched to a gene. The germline CDR1 and CDR2 sequences are SQVTM and ANQGSEA. This CDR3 is 14 amino acids long. This chain's CDR3 is CSVQRLAGDNEQFF. The CDR3 nucleotides are TGCAGCGTCCAACGACTAGCGGGGGACAATGAGCAGTTCTTC.

At least ten counts were recorded for this clonotype. V gene TRBV18 combines with J gene TRBJ2-3; 9 bases align to TRBD1. CDR1 and CDR2 from the germline V gene are KGHSH and LQKENI. The junction had 1 base not matched to a gene; V was cut back by 3 bases and J by 0 bases. The CDR3 is 15 residues long. Here the CDR3 DNA reads TGTGCCAGCTCACCGGACAGGGGTAGCACAGATACGCAGTATTTT. The encoded protein is CASSPDRGSTDTQYF.

This clonotype was recorded a few times. The chain is built from TRBV7-8 and TRBJ2-2, with 13 bases aligning to TRBD2. CDR1 is SGHVS and CDR2 is FQNEAQ in the germline V gene. This CDR3 comprises 19 residues. The junction had 15 bases not matched to a gene; V was cut back by 5 bases and J by 6 bases. CDR3 nucleotides: TGTGCCAGCAGCCCACTAGCGGGGGGGCCAGCAGGTCCTCCCGGGGAGCTGTTTTTT. Translation: CASSPLAGGPAGPPGELFF. The variable domain in full, with the rest retrieved from reference TRBV7-8 and TRBJ2-2, is GAGVSQSPRYKVAKRGQDVALRCDPISGHVSLFWYQQALGQGPEFLTYFQNEAQLDKSGLPSDRFFAERPEGSVSTLKIQRTQQEDSAVYLCASSPLAGGPAGPPGELFFGEGSRLTVL.

This clonotype was counted at least ten times. V and J are TRBV5-1 and TRBJ2-1, with TRBD2 matching over 10 bases. After removal of 4 bases from V and 3 bases from J, the junction contained 4 bases not matched to a gene. Germline V gives CDR1 SGHRS, CDR2 YFSETQ. The CDR3 consists of 15 residues. The CDR3, as DNA: TGCGCCAGCAGCCCGGGACTAGCGTTCTACAATGAGCAGTTCTTC. Translating it yields CASSPGLAFYNEQFF.

The chain has TRBV11-2 and TRBJ1-1; D is possibly TRBD1 (5 bases). V was pared by 5 bases and J by 1 base, with 17 bases between. The CDR3 is 16 residues long. Germline V gene data show CDR1 as SGHAT and CDR2 as FQNNGV. The CDR3 is CASSQGHQGRNTEAFF. CDR3 nucleotides: TGTGCCAGCAGCCAAGGCCACCAGGGACGGAACACTGAAGCTTTCTTT.

This clonotype occurred many times. The CDR3 DNA reads TGCAGTGCTTCGAGGTTTCCGAGGGATAGAGACACTGAAGCTTTCTTT. Its translation: CSASRFPRDRDTEAFF. The chain carries TRBV20-1 and TRBJ1-1; no clear D gene. Germline assignment: CDR1 DFQATT and CDR2 SNEGSKA (reference sequence). Trimming shortened V by 5 bases and J by 3 bases, and 22 bases separated the two germline ends. The CDR3 spans 16 residues.

This clonotype was seen at least ten times. V is TRBV24-1 and J is TRBJ2-1; D is unclear. Germline CDR1 reads KGHDR; CDR2 reads SFDVKD. The V gene lost 4 bases and the J gene lost 9 bases, with 15 bases spanning the gap. CDR3 size: 14 residues. CDR3 protein: CATSDIPLTGEQFF. The CDR3 nucleotides are TGTGCCACCAGTGACATTCCCCTGACGGGTGAGCAGTTCTTC.

This rearrangement joins TRBV11-2 to TRBJ2-3; D is ambiguous. This CDR3 region has 14 residues. Trimming removed 3 bases at V and 1 base at J, with 8 bases between. Germline V lookup: CDR1 SGHAT, CDR2 FQNNGV. CDR3 coding DNA: TGTGCCAGCAGCTTTGTTGAGGGCACAGATACGCAGTATTTT. It codes for CASSFVEGTDTQYF.

The chain recombines TRBV20-1 with TRBJ1-2; D is perhaps TRBD1 (5 bases). CDR1 DFQATT and CDR2 SNEGSKA come from the germline V gene (reference sequence). Trimming pared 2 bases from V and 2 bases from J, leaving 18 bases between. The CDR3 runs to 16 residues. DNA of the CDR3: TGCAGTGCTAGACCCCGGGATGGACACTTAAACTATGGCTACACCTTC. This encodes CSARPRDGHLNYGYTF.

This clonotype occurred many times. The rearrangement links TRBV6-2 or TRBV6-3 to TRBJ1-6; unclear D gene. This CDR3 is built from 17 residues. Germline V gene lookup returns CDR1 MNHEY and CDR2 SVGEGT. Trimming left V 5 bases short and J 0 bases short, with 14 bases between. The DNA for the CDR3 is TGTGCCAGCAGTCGCCGGGTCATGAGCTCCTATAATTCACCCCTCCACTTT. Its protein product is CASSRRVMSSYNSPLHF.

This clonotype was observed at least ten times. The CDR3 DNA follows: TGTGCCAGCAGGAGTAAGCCCGGGACAGTGGGCTATGGCTACACCTTC. Protein product: CASRSKPGTVGYGYTF. The chain is built from TRBV5-6 and TRBJ1-2; the match to TRBD1 covers 7 bases. This CDR3 has 16 amino acids. The J segment lost 4 bases and the V segment lost 5 bases, leaving 14 bases of the junction unmatched. Germline V gene data show CDR1 as SGHDT and CDR2 as YYEEEE.

This clonotype was seen repeatedly, ten times or more. V usage is TRBV20-1 and J usage is TRBJ1-5; D is uncertain. The germline V gene encodes CDR1 DFQATT and CDR2 SNEGSKA (reference sequence). Trimming took 4 bases from V and 5 from J, leaving 12 bases between them. The CDR3 extends over 13 amino acids. The CDR3, as DNA: TGCAGTGCTATAGAGGGCGCAGATCAGCCCCAGCATTTT. Its protein is CSAIEGADQPQHF.

The rearrangement uses TRBV4-3 and TRBJ2-1, with D possibly TRBD2 on 5 matching bases. With 0 bases removed from V and 0 bases from J, the gap between germline ends came to 9 bases. The V gene's germline CDR1 is LGHNA and CDR2 YSLEER. The length of the CDR3 is 16 residues. The CDR3 region is CASSQDLARSYNEQFF. The CDR3 DNA follows: TGCGCCAGCAGCCAAGATCTAGCCCGCTCCTACAATGAGCAGTTCTTC.

The J gene is TRBJ2-5, the V gene TRBV5-1; tentatively, D is TRBD2 (6 bases). The ends were cut back, 6 bases at V and 2 bases at J, with 11 bases in the middle. There are 13 residues in the CDR3. Germline CDR1 is SGHRS and CDR2 is YFSETQ. CDR3 in DNA: TGCGCCAGCACGCGACTAGGGCAAGAGACCCAGTACTTC. It is translated as CASTRLGQETQYF.

In the case of this clonotype: A much larger clone lies a single base off, so this may be a read error. This chain uses TRBV28 with TRBJ1-1; D unresolved. CDR1 is MDHEN, CDR2 SYDVKM, per germline. The CDR3 runs to 14 residues. Trimming shortened V by 4 bases and J by 2 bases, and 11 bases separated the two germline ends. CDR3 DNA: TGTGCCAGCAGTTCTGCAGATGTTAACACTGAAGCTTTCTTT. It translates to CASSSADVNTEAFF.

There are a few counts of this clonotype. The genes are TRBV5-1 and TRBJ2-5; a weak D match, TRBD1 (5 bases). Trimming took 0 bases from V and 2 from J, leaving 14 bases between them. Germline V gene data show CDR1 as SGHRS and CDR2 as YFSETQ. This CDR3 comprises 16 residues. DNA of the CDR3: TGCGCCAGCAGCTTGGTTGAGACAGCCCTACAAGAGACCCAGTACTTC. Translated: CASSLVETALQETQYF.

This clonotype occurred many times. For the CDR3, the DNA is TGTGCCAGCAGCTCTACGGGACCGGAGCCGTTTTTT. Translated, it gives CASSSTGPEPFF. This chain connects TRBV7-9 to TRBJ1-4, with D maybe TRBD1 (5 bases). The CDR3 contains 12 residues. V lost 4 bases, J lost 16 bases, and 16 bases lay in between. CDR1 and CDR2 from the germline V gene are SEHNR and FQNEAQ (reference sequence).

This clonotype came up many times. The gene calls are TRBV18 and TRBJ2-5; 8 nucleotides align to TRBD2. CDR1 KGHSH and CDR2 LQKENI come from the germline V gene. This CDR3 has 14 residues. J gave up 1 base and V 3 bases, and 1 base lay outside the gene matches. CDR3 bases: TGTGCCAGCTCACCCGGACTAGCCCAAGAGACCCAGTACTTC. It yields the protein CASSPGLAQETQYF.

The sample holds many counts of this clonotype. This chain links TRBV7-2 with TRBJ2-3; 7 nucleotides match TRBD1. The CDR3 length is 14 residues. Germline loops: CDR1 SGHTA, CDR2 FQGNSA. V lost 3 bases and J lost 7; bases outside the gene matches: 7. In nucleotides, the CDR3 is TGTGCCAGCAGCTTTCGAGGGGGCAGAAATACGCAGTATTTT. Protein sequence: CASSFRGGRNTQYF.